The text below deals with one T cell receptor (beta chain). Antigen unknown. This entry belongs to a study of T cell clonotyping in hematopoietic cell transplantation. General study results and limits: At the given depth, recipient repertoires were over 97% de novo clonotypes. Higher Inverse Simpson Index values in graft donor and pretransplant recipient predicted broader posttransplant TCR diversity. Pathologically expanded recipient clonotypes increased progressively from day 30 to day 180 as diversity fell.

Per the germline V gene, CDR1 is MDHEN and CDR2 is SYDVKM. Trimming at V came to 5 bases and at J to 8 bases, leaving 12 bases not matched to a gene. The CDR3 contains 15 residues. Clones were read by immunoSEQ multiplex PCR, and TCRdb kept only the in-frame ones, dropping some. The sample contains roughly 15,000 clones, roughly 88% of which appear only once. This TCR was recovered from a man aged 45 to 65 in good health. Some clones in this sample may be carry-over from other donors' samples. The sample taken for sequencing was peripheral blood mononuclear cells. The gene calls are TRBV28 and TRBJ1-2, with 9 bases matching TRBD1. CDR3 coding DNA: TGTGCCAGCAGTCCCCCCGTGACAGGGGGGTTGGGCTACACCTTC. This encodes CASSPPVTGGLGYTF.